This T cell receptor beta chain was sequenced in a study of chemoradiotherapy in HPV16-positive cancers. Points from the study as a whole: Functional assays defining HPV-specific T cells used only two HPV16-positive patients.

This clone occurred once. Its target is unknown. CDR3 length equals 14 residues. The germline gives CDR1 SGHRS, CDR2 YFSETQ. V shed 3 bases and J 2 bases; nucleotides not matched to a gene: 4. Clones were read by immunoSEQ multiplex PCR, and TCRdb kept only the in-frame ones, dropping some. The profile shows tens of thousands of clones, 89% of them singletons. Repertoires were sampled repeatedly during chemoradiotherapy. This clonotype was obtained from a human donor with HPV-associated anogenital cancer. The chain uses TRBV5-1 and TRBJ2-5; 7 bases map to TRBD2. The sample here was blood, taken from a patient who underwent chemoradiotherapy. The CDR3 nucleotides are TGCGCCAGCAGCTCCCGGGACTATCAAGAGACCCAGTACTTC. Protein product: CASSSRDYQETQYF.